The clone carrying this T cell receptor beta chain showed up just once. The antigen remains unidentified. This record belongs to a study of Ad26.COV2.S vaccination and SARS-CoV-2 variants. Study-level background: A COV1001 Ad26.COV2.S trial-arm participant provided the sample.

The treatment denotes: around 19 received Ad26.COV2.S at low or high dose, single or two shots; roughly 5 received placebo; per-sample allocation not given. Sampling happened 63 days after the first vaccine or placebo injection. Profiling relied on immunoSEQ multiplex PCR, and the TCRdb table lists in-frame clones only, not all of them. This table holds fewer than 500,000 clones, 80% to 95% found once. Study observations and caveats: People who got the vaccine or the placebo had similar non-spike TCR breadth.

CDR1 is SGHRS and CDR2 is YFSETQ in the germline V gene. CDR3 length equals 16 residues. V lost 4 bases, J lost 5 bases, and 7 bases stayed unmatched. This sequence joins TRBV5-1 and TRBJ1-5; 12 positions match TRBD1. This receptor was obtained from a person aged 18-65 years who received the Ad26.COV2.S COVID-19 vaccine or a placebo. This specimen was peripheral blood, taken in a trial of Ad26.COV2.S vaccine versus placebo. CDR3 nucleotide sequence: TGCGCCAGCAGCCCCGGGACAGGGGGCACGGATCAGCCCCAGCATTTT. Protein sequence: CASSPGTGGTDQPQHF.